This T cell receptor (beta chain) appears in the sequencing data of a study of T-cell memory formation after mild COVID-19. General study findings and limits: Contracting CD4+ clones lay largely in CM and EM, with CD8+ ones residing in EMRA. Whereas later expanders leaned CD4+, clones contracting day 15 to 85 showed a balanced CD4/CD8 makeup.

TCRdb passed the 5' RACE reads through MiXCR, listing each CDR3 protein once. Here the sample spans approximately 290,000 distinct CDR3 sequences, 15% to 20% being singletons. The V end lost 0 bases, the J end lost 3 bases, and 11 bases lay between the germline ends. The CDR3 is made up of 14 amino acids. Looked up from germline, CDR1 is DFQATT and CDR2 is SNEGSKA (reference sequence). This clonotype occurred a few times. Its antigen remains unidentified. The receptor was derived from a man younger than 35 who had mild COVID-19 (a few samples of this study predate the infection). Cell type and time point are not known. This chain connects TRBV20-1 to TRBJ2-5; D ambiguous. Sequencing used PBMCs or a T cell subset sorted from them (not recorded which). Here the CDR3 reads CSARDGRLKETQYF. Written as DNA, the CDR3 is TGCAGTGCTAGAGATGGCCGCTTGAAAGAGACCCAGTACTTC.